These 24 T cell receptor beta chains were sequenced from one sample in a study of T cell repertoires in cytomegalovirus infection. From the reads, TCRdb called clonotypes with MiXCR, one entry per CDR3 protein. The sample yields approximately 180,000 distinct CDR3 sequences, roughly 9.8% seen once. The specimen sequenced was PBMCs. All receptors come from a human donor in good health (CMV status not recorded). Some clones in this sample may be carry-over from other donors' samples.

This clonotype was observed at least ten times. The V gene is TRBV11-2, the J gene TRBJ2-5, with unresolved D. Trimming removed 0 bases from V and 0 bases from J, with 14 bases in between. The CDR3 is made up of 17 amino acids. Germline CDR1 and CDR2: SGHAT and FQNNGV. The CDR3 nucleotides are TGTGCCAGCAGCTTAGACGTTGGCCCACAGTACCAAGAGACCCAGTACTTC. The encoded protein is CASSLDVGPQYQETQYF.

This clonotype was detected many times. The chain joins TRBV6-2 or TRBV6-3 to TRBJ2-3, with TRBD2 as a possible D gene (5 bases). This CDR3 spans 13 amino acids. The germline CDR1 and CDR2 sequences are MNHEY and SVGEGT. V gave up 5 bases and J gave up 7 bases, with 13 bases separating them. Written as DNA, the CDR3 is TGTGCCAGCAGTCCGGACTCCCAGAATACGCAGTATTTT. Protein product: CASSPDSQNTQYF.

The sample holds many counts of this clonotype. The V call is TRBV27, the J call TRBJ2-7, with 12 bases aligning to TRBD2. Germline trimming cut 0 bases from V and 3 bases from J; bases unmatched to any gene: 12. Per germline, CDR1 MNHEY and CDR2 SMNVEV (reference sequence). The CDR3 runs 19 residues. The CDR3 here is CASSLSLWRTSGNFYEQYF. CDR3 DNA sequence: TGTGCCAGCAGTTTATCCCTCTGGAGGACTAGCGGGAACTTCTACGAGCAGTACTTC.

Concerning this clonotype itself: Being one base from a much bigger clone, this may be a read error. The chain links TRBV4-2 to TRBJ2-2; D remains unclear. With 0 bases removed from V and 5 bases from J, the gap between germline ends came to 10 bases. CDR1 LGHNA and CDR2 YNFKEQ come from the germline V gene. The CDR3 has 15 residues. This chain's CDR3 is CASSQDLNSTGELFF. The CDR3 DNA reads TGTGCCAGCAGCCAAGATCTCAATTCGACCGGGGAGCTGTTTTTT.

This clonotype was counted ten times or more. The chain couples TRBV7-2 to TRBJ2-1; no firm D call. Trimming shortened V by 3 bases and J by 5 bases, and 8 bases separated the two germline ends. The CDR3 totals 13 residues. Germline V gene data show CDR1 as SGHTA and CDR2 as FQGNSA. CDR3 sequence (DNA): TGTGCCAGCAGCTTTCAGGTTAACAATGAGCAGTTCTTC. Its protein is CASSFQVNNEQFF. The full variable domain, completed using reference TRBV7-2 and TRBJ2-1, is GAGVSQSPSNKVTEKGKDVELRCDPISGHTALYWYRQSLGQGLEFLIYFQGNSAPDKSGLPSDRFSAERTGGSVSTLTIQRTQQEDSAVYLCASSFQVNNEQFFGPGTRLTVL.

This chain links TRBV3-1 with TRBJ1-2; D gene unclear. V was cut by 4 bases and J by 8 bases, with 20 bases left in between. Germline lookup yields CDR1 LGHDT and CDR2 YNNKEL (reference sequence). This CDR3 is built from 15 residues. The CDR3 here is CASSRGMTALVGYTF. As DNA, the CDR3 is TGTGCCAGCAGCCGTGGAATGACTGCGTTGGTAGGCTACACCTTC.

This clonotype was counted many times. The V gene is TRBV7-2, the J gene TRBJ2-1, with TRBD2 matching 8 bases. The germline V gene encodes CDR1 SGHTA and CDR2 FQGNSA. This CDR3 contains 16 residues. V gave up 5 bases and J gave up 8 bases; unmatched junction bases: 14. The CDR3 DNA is TGTGCCAGCAGCGAAACTGGGACTAGGGGGGTTGATGAGCAGTTCTTC. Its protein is CASSETGTRGVDEQFF.

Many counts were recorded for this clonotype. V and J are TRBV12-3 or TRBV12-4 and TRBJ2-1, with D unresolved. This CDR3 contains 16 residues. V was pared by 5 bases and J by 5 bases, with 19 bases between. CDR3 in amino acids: CASSTFGPSPNNEQFF. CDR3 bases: TGTGCCAGCAGTACCTTCGGGCCCTCGCCTAACAATGAGCAGTTCTTC.

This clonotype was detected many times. The chain's CDR3 is CASKSQGYNSPLHF. Written as DNA, the CDR3 is TGTGCCAGCAAATCACAGGGTTACAATTCACCCCTCCACTTT. This chain links TRBV28 with TRBJ1-6, with D perhaps matching TRBD1 (6 bases). CDR1 and CDR2 (germline): MDHEN, SYDVKM. V lost 7 bases and J lost 7, with 14 bases in between. The CDR3 has 14 amino acids. Full variable domain (missing parts from reference TRBV28 and TRBJ1-6): DVKVTQSSRYLVKRTGEKVFLECVQDMDHENMFWYRQDPGLGLRLIYFSYDVKMKEKGDIPEGYSVSREKKERFSLILESASTNQTSMYLCASKSQGYNSPLHFGNGTRLTVT.

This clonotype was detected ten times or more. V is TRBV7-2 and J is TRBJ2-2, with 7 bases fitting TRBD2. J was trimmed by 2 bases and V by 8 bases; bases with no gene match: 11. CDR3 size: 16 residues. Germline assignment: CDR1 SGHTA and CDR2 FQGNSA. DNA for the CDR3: TGTGCCAGCGCCTCCTTCGGCGGGAGAAACACCGGGGAGCTGTTTTTT. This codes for CASASFGGRNTGELFF. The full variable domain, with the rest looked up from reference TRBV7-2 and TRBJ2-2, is GAGVSQSPSNKVTEKGKDVELRCDPISGHTALYWYRQSLGQGLEFLIYFQGNSAPDKSGLPSDRFSAERTGGSVSTLTIQRTQQEDSAVYLCASASFGGRNTGELFFGEGSRLTVL.

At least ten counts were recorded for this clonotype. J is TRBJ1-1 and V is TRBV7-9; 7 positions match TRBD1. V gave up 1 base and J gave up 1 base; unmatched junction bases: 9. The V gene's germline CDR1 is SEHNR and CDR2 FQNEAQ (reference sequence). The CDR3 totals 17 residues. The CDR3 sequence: CASSLGTQGPPNTEAFF. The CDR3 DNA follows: TGTGCCAGCAGCTTAGGAACACAGGGGCCACCGAACACTGAAGCTTTCTTT. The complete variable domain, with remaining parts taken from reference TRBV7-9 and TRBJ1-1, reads DTGVSQNPRHKITKRGQNVTFRCDPISEHNRLYWYRQTLGQGPEFLTYFQNEAQLEKSRLLSDRFSAERPKGSFSTLEIQRTEQGDSAMYLCASSLGTQGPPNTEAFFGQGTRLTVV.

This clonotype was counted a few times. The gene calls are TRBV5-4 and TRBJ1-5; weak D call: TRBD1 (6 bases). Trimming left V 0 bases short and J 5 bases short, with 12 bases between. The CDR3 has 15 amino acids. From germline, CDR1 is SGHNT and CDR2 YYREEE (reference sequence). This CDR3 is CASSLAYREDQPQHF. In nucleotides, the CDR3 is TGTGCCAGCAGCTTGGCGTACAGGGAAGATCAGCCCCAGCATTTT.

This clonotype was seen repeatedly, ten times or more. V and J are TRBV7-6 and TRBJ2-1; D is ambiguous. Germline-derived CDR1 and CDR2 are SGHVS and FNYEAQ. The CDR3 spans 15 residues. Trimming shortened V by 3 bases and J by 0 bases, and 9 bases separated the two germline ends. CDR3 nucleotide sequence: TGTGCCAGCAGCTTGATACCAAGCTCCTACAATGAGCAGTTCTTC. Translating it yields CASSLIPSSYNEQFF. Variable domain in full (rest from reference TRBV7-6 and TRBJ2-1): GAGVSQSPRYKVTKRGQDVALRCDPISGHVSLYWYRQALGQGPEFLTYFNYEAQQDKSGLPNDRFSAERPEGSISTLTIQRTEQRDSAMYRCASSLIPSSYNEQFFGPGTRLTVL.

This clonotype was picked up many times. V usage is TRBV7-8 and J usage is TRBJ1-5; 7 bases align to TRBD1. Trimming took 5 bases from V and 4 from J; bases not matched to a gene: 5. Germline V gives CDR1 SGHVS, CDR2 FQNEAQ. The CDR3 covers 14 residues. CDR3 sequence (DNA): TGTGCCAGCAGCCCCCGACAGGGAAATCAGCCCCAGCATTTT. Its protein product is CASSPRQGNQPQHF. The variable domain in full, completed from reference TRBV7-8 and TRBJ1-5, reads GAGVSQSPRYKVAKRGQDVALRCDPISGHVSLFWYQQALGQGPEFLTYFQNEAQLDKSGLPSDRFFAERPEGSVSTLKIQRTQQEDSAVYLCASSPRQGNQPQHFGDGTRLSIL.

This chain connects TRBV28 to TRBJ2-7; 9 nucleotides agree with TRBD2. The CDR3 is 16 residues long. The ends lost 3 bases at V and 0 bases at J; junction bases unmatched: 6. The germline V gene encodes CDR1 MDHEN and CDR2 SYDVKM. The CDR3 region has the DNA TGTGCCAGCAGTTTGAGATTAGCGGGGGCCTCCTACGAGCAGTACTTC. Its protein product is CASSLRLAGASYEQYF.

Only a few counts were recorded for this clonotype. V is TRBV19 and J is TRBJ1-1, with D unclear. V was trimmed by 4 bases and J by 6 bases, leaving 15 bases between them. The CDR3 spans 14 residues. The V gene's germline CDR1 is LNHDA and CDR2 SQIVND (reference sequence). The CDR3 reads CASSRRQEVAEAFF. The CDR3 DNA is TGTGCCAGTAGTAGGCGGCAGGAGGTCGCTGAAGCTTTCTTT.

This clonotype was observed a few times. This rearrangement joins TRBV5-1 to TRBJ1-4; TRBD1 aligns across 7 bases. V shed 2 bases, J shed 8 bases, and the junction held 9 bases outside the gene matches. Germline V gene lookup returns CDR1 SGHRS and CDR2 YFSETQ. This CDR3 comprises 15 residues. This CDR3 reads CASSLAGTEEEKLFF. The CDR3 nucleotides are TGCGCCAGCAGCTTAGCCGGGACAGAGGAAGAAAAACTGTTTTTT.

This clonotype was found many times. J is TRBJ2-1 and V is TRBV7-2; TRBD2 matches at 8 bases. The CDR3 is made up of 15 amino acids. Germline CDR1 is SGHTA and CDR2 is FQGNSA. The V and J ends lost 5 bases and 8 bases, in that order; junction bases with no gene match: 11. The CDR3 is CASSAYGRAEDEQFF. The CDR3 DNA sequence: TGTGCCAGCAGCGCCTACGGGAGGGCCGAGGATGAGCAGTTCTTC.

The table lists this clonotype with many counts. The CDR3 nucleotides read TGTGCCAGTAGTATAGACTCATTTTCCGGGACCGCCAATGAGCAGTTCTTC. This codes for CASSIDSFSGTANEQFF. The chain has TRBV19 and TRBJ2-1; D may correspond to TRBD1 or TRBD2 (5 bases each). Germline CDR1 reads LNHDA; CDR2 reads SQIVND (reference sequence). V was pared by 0 bases and J by 6 bases, with 18 bases between. CDR3 length: 17 residues.

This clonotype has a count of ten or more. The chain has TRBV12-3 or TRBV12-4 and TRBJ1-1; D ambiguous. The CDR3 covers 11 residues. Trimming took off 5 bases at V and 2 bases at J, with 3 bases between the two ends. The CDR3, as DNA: TGTGCCAGCAGTATTAACACTGAAGCTTTCTTT. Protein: CASSINTEAFF.

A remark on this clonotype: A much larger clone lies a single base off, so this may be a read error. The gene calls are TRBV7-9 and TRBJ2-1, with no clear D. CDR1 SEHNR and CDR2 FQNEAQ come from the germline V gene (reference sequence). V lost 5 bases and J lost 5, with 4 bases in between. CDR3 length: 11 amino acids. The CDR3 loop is CASSPHNEQFF. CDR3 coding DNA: TGTGCCAGCAGCCCCCACAATGAGCAGTTCTTC.

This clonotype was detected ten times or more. As DNA, the CDR3 is TGTGCCAGCAGCTGGACTAGCGGGATACAAGAGACCCAGTACTTC. This codes for CASSWTSGIQETQYF. This chain uses TRBV7-8 with TRBJ2-5; TRBD2 agrees at 12 bases. The J segment lost 2 bases and the V segment lost 4 bases, leaving 2 bases of the junction unmatched. Germline V gene sequence: CDR1 SGHVS, CDR2 FQNEAQ. The CDR3 consists of 15 residues.

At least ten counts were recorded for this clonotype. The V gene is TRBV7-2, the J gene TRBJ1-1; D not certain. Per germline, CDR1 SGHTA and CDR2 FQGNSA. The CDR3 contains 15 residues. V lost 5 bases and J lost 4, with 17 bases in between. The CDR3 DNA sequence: TGTGCCAGCAGCCTGTCCCGGGCTTTTGGCACTGAAGCTTTCTTT. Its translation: CASSLSRAFGTEAFF.

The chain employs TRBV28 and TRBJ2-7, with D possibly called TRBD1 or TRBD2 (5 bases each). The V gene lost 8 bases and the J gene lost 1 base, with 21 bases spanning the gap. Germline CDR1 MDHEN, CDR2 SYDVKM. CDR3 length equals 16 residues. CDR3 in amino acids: CASAGWGLSSSYEQYF. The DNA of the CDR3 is TGTGCCAGCGCAGGATGGGGGTTATCTAGTTCCTACGAGCAGTACTTC. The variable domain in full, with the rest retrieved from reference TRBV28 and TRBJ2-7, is DVKVTQSSRYLVKRTGEKVFLECVQDMDHENMFWYRQDPGLGLRLIYFSYDVKMKEKGDIPEGYSVSREKKERFSLILESASTNQTSMYLCASAGWGLSSSYEQYFGPGTRLTVT.